The rows below give T cell receptor beta chains drawn from one sample of a study of T cell repertoires in cytomegalovirus infection. No antigens are known for them. Each CDR3 protein gets one entry after TCRdb re-called the reads with MiXCR. The top ten clones hold 13% of a sample with 310,000 or so distinct CDR3 sequences, more than 20% of them seen once. Sample: cultured PBMCs, taken from culture after CMV antigen stimulation. The receptors shown here come from a human donor in good health (CMV status not recorded). Some clones in this sample may be carry-over from other donors' samples. Each CDR3 is given with its conserved first and last residue. A D gene is named only where the DNA matches it firmly. Some rows mark clone size as missing; the rest say once, few, many or name a class of expanded clone.

NA	TRBV4-3	TRBJ1-5	many	CASSQFRGDRQPQHF	TGCGCCAGCAGCCAGTTTAGGGGGGATCGCCAGCCCCAGCATTTT
TRBD1	TRBV11-3	TRBJ2-2	NA	CASSSGQGDTGELFF	TGTGCCAGCAGCTCGGGACAGGGGGACACCGGGGAGCTGTTTTTT
TRBD1	TRBV7-9	TRBJ2-1	NA	CASSSWTGSQEQFF	TGTGCCAGCAGCTCTTGGACAGGGAGCCAGGAGCAGTTCTTC
TRBD1	TRBV12-3/TRBV12-4	TRBJ1-2	many	CASSPGTDYGYTF	TGTGCCAGCAGCCCCGGGACAGACTATGGCTACACCTTC
TRBD2	TRBV7-2	TRBJ2-3	many	CASSLRPLTSGRYPQYF	TGTGCCAGCAGCTTACGCCCCCTGACTAGCGGGAGATATCCGCAGTATTTT
TRBD1	TRBV7-3	TRBJ1-2	few	CASSPTGTGDGYTF	TGTGCCAGCAGCCCAACCGGGACAGGAGATGGCTACACCTTC
NA	TRBV28	TRBJ2-6	NA	CASTEGDRSGANVLTF	TGTGCCAGCACCGAAGGGGACCGCTCTGGGGCCAACGTCCTGACTTTC
NA	TRBV19	TRBJ1-3	NA	CASSPTYSPGNTIYF	TGTGCCAGTAGTCCGACATACTCTCCTGGAAACACCATATATTTT
TRBD2	TRBV6-2/TRBV6-3	TRBJ2-5	many	CASSYSGLAGPPLPQETQYF	TGTGCCAGCAGTTACTCTGGGCTAGCGGGACCACCACTCCCGCAAGAGACCCAGTACTTC
TRBD2	TRBV7-2	TRBJ2-5	NA	CASSYGLAGGVETQYF	TGTGCCAGCAGCTATGGACTAGCGGGAGGGGTAGAGACCCAGTACTTC
NA	TRBV9	TRBJ1-1	many	CASSGQVNTEAFF	TGTGCCAGCAGCGGTCAAGTGAACACTGAAGCTTTCTTT
NA	TRBV10-3	TRBJ2-7	few	CAISVGIPEQYF	TGTGCCATCAGTGTGGGCATCCCCGAGCAGTACTTC
TRBD2	TRBV29-1	TRBJ2-3	NA	CSVPLAGLTDTQYF	TGCAGCGTTCCCCTAGCGGGACTGACAGATACGCAGTATTTT
TRBD2	TRBV7-6	TRBJ2-2	NA	CASTYSSGTNTGELFF	TGTGCCAGCACCTACTCGAGCGGGACGAACACCGGGGAGCTGTTTTTT
TRBD2	TRBV7-4	TRBJ2-3	NA	CASSFSPTSGRTDTQYF	TGTGCCAGCAGCTTTAGTCCGACGAGCGGGAGAACGGATACGCAGTATTTT
TRBD2	TRBV27	TRBJ2-1	few	CASSTVTSGSYNEQFF	TGTGCCAGCTCAACGGTGACTAGCGGCTCCTACAATGAGCAGTTCTTC
TRBD1	TRBV19	TRBJ1-2	NA	CASTKRGQGAKSYGYTF	TGTGCCAGTACTAAGAGGGGACAGGGGGCTAAAAGCTATGGCTACACCTTC
NA	TRBV7-9	TRBJ1-1	many	CASSLYPSLNTEAFF	TGTGCCAGCAGCTTATATCCCAGTTTGAACACTGAAGCTTTCTTT
TRBD1	TRBV5-1	TRBJ1-2	few	CASSLPDREKNGYTF	TGCGCCAGCAGCTTGCCGGACAGGGAAAAGAATGGCTACACCTTC
NA	TRBV24-1	TRBJ1-1	few	CATSDPGKGRAFF	TGTGCCACCAGTGACCCAGGGAAAGGTCGCGCTTTCTTT
NA	TRBV12-3/TRBV12-4	TRBJ1-6	NA	CASSSPWGVDSPLHF	TGTGCCAGCAGTTCCCCATGGGGGGTGGATTCACCCCTCCACTTT
NA	TRBV20-1	TRBJ1-1	NA	CSASVSGTEAFF	TGCAGTGCTAGCGTATCGGGGACTGAAGCTTTCTTT
TRBD2	TRBV12-5	TRBJ2-1	few	CASALGLAGRNEQFF	TGTGCTAGTGCCTTGGGACTAGCGGGACGGAATGAGCAGTTCTTC
TRBD1	TRBV2	TRBJ2-1	NA	CASDFEPGQTKNEQFF	TGTGCCAGTGATTTTGAACCGGGACAGACAAAGAATGAGCAGTTCTTC
NA	TRBV7-2	TRBJ2-5	many	CASSPGTIRQETQYF	TGTGCCAGCAGCCCCGGGACCATTAGGCAAGAGACCCAGTACTTC
TRBD1	TRBV29-1	TRBJ2-1	NA	CSAVGQEKSYNEQFF	TGCAGCGCCGTTGGACAGGAGAAGTCCTACAATGAGCAGTTCTTC
NA	TRBV6-6	TRBJ2-3	few	CATRTTGDTQYF	TGTGCAACGAGAACTACAGGGGATACGCAGTATTTT
NA	TRBV19	TRBJ1-1	NA	CASSILGRAIPEAFF	TGTGCCAGTAGTATCCTCGGCAGGGCAATACCTGAAGCTTTCTTT
TRBD1	TRBV19	TRBJ1-5	NA	CASSSRQGGRQPQHF	TGTGCCAGTAGTTCAAGACAGGGAGGGAGGCAGCCCCAGCATTTT
TRBD2	TRBV15	TRBJ2-3	few	CATSRKRTSGVTDTQYF	TGTGCCACCAGCAGGAAACGGACTAGCGGGGTCACAGATACGCAGTATTTT
NA	TRBV6-6	TRBJ1-5	few	CASSLNIRNQPQHF	TGTGCCAGCAGTCTTAATATTCGCAATCAGCCCCAGCATTTT
NA	TRBV2	TRBJ1-5	many	CASREEDHLQPQHF	TGTGCCAGCAGAGAAGAGGATCATTTGCAGCCCCAGCATTTT
TRBD1	TRBV7-9	TRBJ2-2	NA	CASSQTTGAVGELFF	TGTGCCAGCAGCCAAACCACAGGGGCGGTCGGGGAGCTGTTTTTT
NA	TRBV7-2	TRBJ1-1	many	CASSLVGRAEAFF	TGTGCCAGCAGCTTAGTAGGGCGGGCTGAAGCTTTCTTT
NA	TRBV20-1	TRBJ2-3	once	CSASGHFRDTQYF	TGCAGTGCTAGCGGGCATTTTAGGGATACGCAGTATTTT
NA	TRBV6-6	TRBJ2-2	many	CASSYLQGANTGELFF	TGTGCCAGCAGTTATCTACAGGGAGCGAACACCGGGGAGCTGTTTTTT
NA	TRBV7-8	TRBJ2-3	few	CASSFNGDTQYF	TGTGCCAGCAGCTTCAATGGGGATACGCAGTATTTT
NA	TRBV7-9	TRBJ2-1	few	CASSGWTVSSYNEQFF	TGTGCCAGCAGCGGGTGGACGGTGAGCTCCTACAATGAGCAGTTCTTC
NA	TRBV7-2	TRBJ2-1	medium-sized	CASSLAAYNEQFF	TGTGCCAGCAGCTTAGCGGCCTACAATGAGCAGTTCTTC
TRBD2	TRBV12-3/TRBV12-4	TRBJ2-1	NA	CASSFFLAGVEEQFF	TGTGCCAGCAGTTTCTTTCTAGCGGGAGTGGAGGAGCAGTTCTTC
NA	TRBV6-6	TRBJ1-2	NA	CASRPSLQGLEYGYTF	TGTGCCAGCAGGCCAAGCCTCCAGGGCCTAGAGTATGGCTACACCTTC
TRBD1	TRBV6-1	TRBJ2-3	few	CASKLTGASDTQYF	TGTGCCAGCAAGTTGACAGGGGCTTCAGATACGCAGTATTTT
NA	TRBV7-2	TRBJ2-2	many	CASSLTRDNSGELFF	TGTGCCAGCAGCTTAACTCGGGACAATTCCGGGGAGCTGTTTTTT
NA	TRBV27	TRBJ1-2	few	CASSSYRDIEHYGYTF	TGTGCCAGCAGTTCATACCGGGACATAGAGCACTATGGCTACACCTTC
NA	TRBV6-6	TRBJ1-1	NA	CASSSLTTNTEAFF	TGTGCCAGCAGTTCGCTAACAACCAACACTGAAGCTTTCTTT
NA	TRBV12-3/TRBV12-4	TRBJ2-2	many	CPIFPGELFF	TGCCCAATCTTTCCCGGGGAGCTGTTTTTT
NA	TRBV29-1	TRBJ2-1	NA	CSVENRNEQFF	TGCAGCGTTGAGAATCGGAATGAGCAGTTCTTC
TRBD1	TRBV19	TRBJ2-6	NA	CASSLQGGRLPGANVLTF	TGTGCCAGTAGTTTACAGGGGGGTAGACTTCCTGGGGCCAACGTCCTGACTTTC
TRBD2	TRBV5-1	TRBJ2-3	NA	CASTALAGGTDTQYF	TGCGCCAGCACCGCACTAGCGGGAGGCACAGATACGCAGTATTTT
NA	TRBV11-2	TRBJ2-2	many	CASSLAGSYTGELFF	TGTGCCAGCAGCCTCGCGGGGAGCTACACCGGGGAGCTGTTTTTT
NA	TRBV13	TRBJ2-1	few	CASSLETAGHEQFF	TGTGCCAGCAGCTTAGAGACAGCGGGTCATGAGCAGTTCTTC
NA	TRBV20-1	TRBJ2-3	few	CSAPGRGTDTQYF	TGCAGTGCCCCAGGGCGGGGCACAGATACGCAGTATTTT
NA	TRBV29-1	TRBJ2-1	NA	CSVVLSVNNEQFF	TGCAGCGTTGTCCTTAGCGTGAACAATGAGCAGTTCTTC
NA	TRBV7-2	TRBJ2-2	NA	CASSEGSSVTGELFF	TGTGCCAGCAGCGAGGGGTCTAGCGTAACCGGGGAGCTGTTTTTT